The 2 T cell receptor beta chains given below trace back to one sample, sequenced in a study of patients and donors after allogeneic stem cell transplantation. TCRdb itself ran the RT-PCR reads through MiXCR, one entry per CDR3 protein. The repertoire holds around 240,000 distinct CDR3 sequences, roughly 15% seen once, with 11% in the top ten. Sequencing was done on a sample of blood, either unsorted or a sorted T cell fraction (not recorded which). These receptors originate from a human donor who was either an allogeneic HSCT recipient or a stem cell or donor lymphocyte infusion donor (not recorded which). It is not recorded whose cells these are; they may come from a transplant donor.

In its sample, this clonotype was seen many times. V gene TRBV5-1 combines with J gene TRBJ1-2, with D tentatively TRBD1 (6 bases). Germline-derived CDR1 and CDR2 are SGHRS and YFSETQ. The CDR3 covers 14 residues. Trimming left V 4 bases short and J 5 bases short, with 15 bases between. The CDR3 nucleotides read TGCGCCAGCAGCCCGCAGGGGTTGGGATATGGCTACACCTTC. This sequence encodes CASSPQGLGYGYTF. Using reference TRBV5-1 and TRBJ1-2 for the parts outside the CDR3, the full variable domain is KAGVTQTPRYLIKTRGQQVTLSCSPISGHRSVSWYQQTPGQGLQFLFEYFSETQRNKGNFPGRFSGRQFSNSRSEMNVSTLELGDSALYLCASSPQGLGYGYTFGSGTRLTVV.

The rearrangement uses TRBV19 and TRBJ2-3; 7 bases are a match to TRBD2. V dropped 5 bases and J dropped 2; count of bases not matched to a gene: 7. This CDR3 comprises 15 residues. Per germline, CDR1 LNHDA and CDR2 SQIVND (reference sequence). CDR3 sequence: CASSPREDITDTQYF. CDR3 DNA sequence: TGTGCCAGTAGTCCCCGGGAGGACATCACAGATACGCAGTATTTT.